Below are 3 T cell receptor beta chains sequenced from a single sample in a study of CD8 T cells in Susac syndrome (dated by TCRdb to about 2019). Library preparation employed the immunoSEQ multiplex PCR assay. RNA was extracted with the RNeasy kit and 0.5 to 1 ug was reverse transcribed using random hexamers. TCRdb took the public reads, trimmed them with fastp at Q25, ran MiXCR for clone calling and kept in-frame beta chains. Rows merge per CDR3 protein into single entries with the most common DNA and genes. This sample has 180,000 or so distinct CDR3 sequences in its table, and roughly 94% of those were observed once. Of the sample, around 0.1% falls within the top ten clones. Sequencing used CD4+ T cells from PBMCs. These receptors came from a human donor with Susac syndrome.

The genes are TRBV20-1 and TRBJ2-3; TRBD1 aligns across 7 bases. Germline lookup yields CDR1 DFQATT and CDR2 SNEGSKA (reference sequence). This CDR3 contains 14 residues. V was pared by 5 bases and J by 1 base, with 6 bases of the junction left unmatched. The CDR3 DNA follows: TGCAGTGCTCCGAGGGGGCGCGGCACAGATACGCAGTATTTT. This sequence encodes CSAPRGRGTDTQYF.

The chain uses TRBV7-2 and TRBJ2-6; D unclear. The CDR3 is 17 residues long. V lost 1 base and J lost 1, with 11 bases in between. Germline-derived CDR1 and CDR2 are SGHTA and FQGNSA. CDR3 in amino acids: CASSLGHPRSGANVLTF. CDR3 coding DNA: TGTGCCAGCAGCTTAGGACATCCTAGATCTGGGGCCAACGTCCTGACTTTC.

V usage is TRBV7-8 and J usage is TRBJ2-6; D call uncertain. CDR1 and CDR2 from the germline V gene are SGHVS and FQNEAQ. Trimming stripped 0 bases from V and 0 bases from J, with 3 bases between. The CDR3 has 15 residues. The CDR3 coding sequence is TGTGCCAGCAGCTTAGCCGTCTCTGGGGCCAACGTCCTGACTTTC. This sequence encodes CASSLAVSGANVLTF. The variable domain in full, with the rest retrieved from reference TRBV7-8 and TRBJ2-6, is GAGVSQSPRYKVAKRGQDVALRCDPISGHVSLFWYQQALGQGPEFLTYFQNEAQLDKSGLPSDRFFAERPEGSVSTLKIQRTQQEDSAVYLCASSLAVSGANVLTFGAGSRLTVL.